These T cell receptor beta chains were read from a single sample in a study of blood T cell repertoires in COVID-19. Repertoires were generated with immunoSEQ multiplex PCR, while TCRdb's copy carries only in-frame clones and drops some. This sample has just under 80,000 clones, with about four fifths found just once. The sequenced material came from peripheral blood. The source of these receptors is a woman in her 70s with acute or convalescent COVID-19. CDR3s include the opening cysteine and the closing phenylalanine or tryptophan. D genes are given only for firm matches. A row's size may be missing; if present it is once, few, many or a size class.

>TRBJ1-1|13|.|.|TRBV29-1
TGCAGCGTTGAACCAGATTTAAACACTGAAGCTTTCTTT
CSVEPDLNTEAFF
>TRBJ1-4|12|once|.|TRBV5-4
TGTGCCAGCAGCTTCAGGGCTGAAAAACTGTTTTTT
CASSFRAEKLFF
>TRBJ2-1|12|.|TRBD1|TRBV2
TGTGCCAGCAGGGGACAGTCCAATGAGCAGTTCTTC
CASRGQSNEQFF
>TRBJ2-1|13|.|.|TRBV7-2
TGTGCCAGCAGCTTAGGGGCTACTTATGAGCAGTTCTTC
CASSLGATYEQFF
>TRBJ2-2|15|.|.|TRBV5-1
TGCGCCAGCAGTATGGGGAGGCGGAACACCGGGGAGCTGTTTTTT
CASSMGRRNTGELFF
>TRBJ2-7|14|few|TRBD2|TRBV7-3
TGTGCCAGCAGCTTAACGGGACTAGGCTACGAGCAGTACTTC
CASSLTGLGYEQYF
>TRBJ2-3|17|.|.|TRBV20-1
TGCAGTGCTAGTACCCCCGGGAGAGGAGAGGGCCCAGATACGCAGTATTTT
CSASTPGRGEGPDTQYF
>TRBJ2-1|16|.|.|TRBV20-1
TGCAGTGCTAGTGAACGACCCAGGGCGGCCTACAATGAGCAGTTCTTC
CSASERPRAAYNEQFF
>TRBJ2-6|16|.|TRBD1|TRBV24-1
TGTGCCACCATGGGCAGGGGGCTCGCGGGGGCCAACGTCCTGACTTTC
CATMGRGLAGANVLTF
>TRBJ1-4|16|.|.|TRBV7-2
TGTGCCAGCAGCTTAGGGTCGGCCGCGGCTAATGAAAAACTGTTTTTT
CASSLGSAAANEKLFF
>TRBJ2-1|16|.|TRBD2|TRBV6-5
TGTGCCAGCAGTTATGGCGGGAGGGCCTCTAGCAATGAGCAGTTCTTC
CASSYGGRASSNEQFF
>TRBJ2-3|14|.|TRBD2|TRBV3-1/TRBV3-2
TGTGCCAGCAGCCAAGGAAGCGGGAGTCTTAGGCAGTATTTT
CASSQGSGSLRQYF
>TRBJ1-5|11|.|.|TRBV21-1
TGTGCCACCCACCACGGGCAGCCCCAGCATTTT
CATHHGQPQHF
>TRBJ2-5|18|.|TRBD2|TRBV2
TGTGCCAGCACCAGAGAGGGGCTTCTAGCGGGAGGAGGAGAGACCCAGTACTTC
CASTREGLLAGGGETQYF
>TRBJ2-2|14|few|.|TRBV25-1
TGTGCCAGCAGTGAACAGGGTTTCCCCGGGGAGCTGTTTTTT
CASSEQGFPGELFF
>TRBJ1-5|15|.|.|TRBV9
TGTGCCAGCAGCTCGGGAGCAGATAGCAATCAGCCCCAGCATTTT
CASSSGADSNQPQHF
>TRBJ2-2|15|.|TRBD1|TRBV5-5
TGTGCCAGCAGCTTCATTTCAGGGGGCGGCGGGGAGCTGTTTTTT
CASSFISGGGGELFF
>TRBJ1-1|13|.|.|TRBV10-1
TGCGCCAGCACCGATAAGAGGTTCTATGAAGCTTTCTTT
CASTDKRFYEAFF
>TRBJ1-5|13|.|TRBD1|TRBV30
TGTGCCTGGGGACAGGGGAGGGATCAGCCCCAGCATTTT
CAWGQGRDQPQHF
>TRBJ2-1|16|.|TRBD2|TRBV18
TGTGCCAGCTCACCACCGGCGGGAGGGCCTAACAATGAGCAGTTCTTC
CASSPPAGGPNNEQFF
>TRBJ2-7|13|once|.|TRBV30
TGTGCCTGGAGTGTAAACGGGGGGCGAAGCCCGACCTTC
CAWSVNGGRSPTF
>TRBJ1-1|15|.|TRBD1|TRBV15
TGTGCCACCAGCAGTGGACAGGGTAGAGTCACTGAAGCTTTCTTT
CATSSGQGRVTEAFF